Following are 6 T cell receptor beta chains from one sample sequenced in a study of blood T cell repertoires in COVID-19. Clones were read by immunoSEQ multiplex PCR, and TCRdb kept only the in-frame ones, dropping some. The sample shows 200,000 to 300,000 clones, over 70% of them seen only once. Sequencing was carried out using peripheral blood. These receptors were taken from an elderly woman with acute or convalescent COVID-19.

Only one count was recorded for this clone. V gene TRBV14 combines with J gene TRBJ2-3, with unresolved D. The CDR3 has 13 residues. V lost 0 bases and J 6 bases, leaving 7 bases between the germline ends. Germline CDR1 is SGHDN and CDR2 is FVKESK. The CDR3 DNA reads TGTGCCAGCAGCCAAGATTACGCGGATACGCAGTATTTT. Translated, it gives CASSQDYADTQYF.

The J gene is TRBJ2-3, the V gene TRBV5-1; weak D call: TRBD2 (5 bases). V lost 5 bases and J 0 bases, leaving 13 bases between the germline ends. The CDR3 runs to 15 residues. Germline assignment: CDR1 SGHRS and CDR2 YFSETQ. The CDR3 DNA reads as TGCGCCAGCAGTTGGACTCAGCTTAGCACAGATACGCAGTATTTT. As protein: CASSWTQLSTDTQYF.

The V call is TRBV7-3, the J call TRBJ2-2; 7 nucleotides line up with TRBD2. This CDR3 region has 16 residues. CDR1 SGHTA and CDR2 FQGTGA come from the germline V gene. The ends lost 1 base at V and 4 bases at J; junction bases unmatched: 6. In nucleotides, the CDR3 is TGTGCCAGCAGCTTAAGGGCAGCGGGATCCACCGGGGAGCTGTTTTTT. It yields the protein CASSLRAAGSTGELFF.

The chain recombines TRBV18 with TRBJ1-2; D is perhaps TRBD1 (6 bases). The V gene lost 2 bases and the J gene lost 8 bases, with 15 bases spanning the gap. The CDR3 extends over 14 amino acids. Per the germline V gene, CDR1 is KGHSH and CDR2 is LQKENI. CDR3 in DNA: TGTGCCAGCTCACCATCTACAGGGCCTTTGGGCTACACCTTC. Its translation is CASSPSTGPLGYTF.

V is TRBV5-5 and J is TRBJ2-2; 8 nucleotides align to TRBD2. The germline V gene has CDR1 SGHKS and CDR2 YYEKEE (reference sequence). V shed 4 bases and J 7 bases; nucleotides not matched to a gene: 9. There are 15 residues in the CDR3. CDR3 sequence: CASSREGFPGGELFF. The CDR3 coding sequence is TGTGCCAGCAGCCGGGAGGGGTTTCCGGGCGGGGAGCTGTTTTTT.

This chain uses TRBV18 with TRBJ1-2, with D hard to call. V gave up 1 base and J gave up 2 bases, with 8 bases separating them. The CDR3 covers 14 residues. Looked up from germline, CDR1 is KGHSH and CDR2 is LQKENI. Written as DNA, the CDR3 is TGTGCCAGCTCACCACTCGACGGGAACTATGGCTACACCTTC. Translated, it gives CASSPLDGNYGYTF.